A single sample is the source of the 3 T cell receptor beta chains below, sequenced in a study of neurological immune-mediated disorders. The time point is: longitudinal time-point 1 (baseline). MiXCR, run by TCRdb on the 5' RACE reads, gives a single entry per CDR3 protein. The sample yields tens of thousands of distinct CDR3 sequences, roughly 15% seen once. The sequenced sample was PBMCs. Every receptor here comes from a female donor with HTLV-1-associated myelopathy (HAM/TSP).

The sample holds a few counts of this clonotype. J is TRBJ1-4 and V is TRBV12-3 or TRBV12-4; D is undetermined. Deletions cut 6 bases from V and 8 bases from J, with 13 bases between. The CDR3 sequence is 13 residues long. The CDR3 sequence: CASSPERTEKLFF. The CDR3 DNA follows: TGTGCCAGCAGCCCGGAACGTACCGAAAAACTGTTTTTT.

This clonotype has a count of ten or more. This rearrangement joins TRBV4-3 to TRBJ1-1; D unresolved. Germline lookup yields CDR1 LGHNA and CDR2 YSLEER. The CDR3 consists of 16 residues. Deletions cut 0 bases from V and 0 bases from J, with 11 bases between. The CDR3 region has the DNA TGCGCCAGCAGCCAAGATGTGAGCGGTTTGAACACTGAAGCTTTCTTT. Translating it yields CASSQDVSGLNTEAFF.

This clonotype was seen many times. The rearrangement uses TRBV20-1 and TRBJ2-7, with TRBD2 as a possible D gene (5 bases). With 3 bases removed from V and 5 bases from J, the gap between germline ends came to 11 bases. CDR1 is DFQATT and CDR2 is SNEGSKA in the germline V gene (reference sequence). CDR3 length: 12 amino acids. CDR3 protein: CSASGLANEQYF. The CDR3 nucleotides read TGCAGTGCTAGTGGCCTAGCTAACGAGCAGTACTTC.